The present entry profiles one TCR beta chain with its context. Its matching antigen is unknown. Profiled with immunoSEQ multiplex PCR; TCRdb holds only in-frame clones, not every one. The sample has tens of thousands of clones, 89% seen once. V was clipped by 5 bases and J by 2 bases, with 10 bases between them. The CDR3 is 14 amino acids. Germline V gene data show CDR1 as MNHEY and CDR2 as SMNVEV (reference sequence). These data belong to a study of graft-versus-host responses after intestinal transplantation. Background on the study: Every recipient underwent anti-thymocyte globulin induction, then tacrolimus and steroids for 2 to 3 years.

Study results and caveats: Allografts carried high graft-versus-host to host-versus-graft clonal ratios in patients having graft-donor T cell macrochimerism. Some GvH clones appeared in ileal mucosa or blood before recipient bone marrow.

The clonotype was recovered from a human donor who received an intestinal transplant. The V and J genes are TRBV27 and TRBJ2-1; perhaps TRBD2 as D (5 bases). The sequences come from unstimulated CD8+ T cells sorted from spleen or lymph node cells, collected before intestinal transplant. The CDR3 sequence: CASSARTAYNEQFF. CDR3 nucleotides: TGTGCCAGCAGTGCCCGGACTGCCTACAATGAGCAGTTCTTC.